This T cell receptor (beta chain) emerged from a study of CD8 T cells in Susac syndrome. An amount of RNA that ranged from roughly 0.5 to 1 ug was reverse transcribed with random hexamers. With immunoSEQ multiplex PCR, TCR beta CDR3 was amplified across 54 Vbeta and 13 Jbeta. TCRdb independently ran MiXCR on the immunoSEQ multiplex PCR reads; one entry per CDR3 protein. The sample has 350,000 to 550,000 distinct CDR3 sequences; approximately 85% are singletons. CD8+ and CD4+ T cells from blood underwent TCR beta sequencing. The germline V gene has CDR1 KGHSH and CDR2 LQKENI. Germline trimming cut 6 bases from V and 3 bases from J; bases unmatched to any gene: 12. This CDR3 region has 16 residues. This clonotype has only a few counts.

The V gene is TRBV18, the J gene TRBJ1-2; 8 nucleotides line up with TRBD1. The receptor's source is a human donor with multiple sclerosis. The sample comprised CD8+ T cells from PBMCs. The CDR3 region has the DNA TGTGCCAGCTCCACCTCGCCGGACAGGGTGGACTATGGCTACACCTTC. Residues: CASSTSPDRVDYGYTF. Full variable domain (remainder filled in from reference TRBV18 and TRBJ1-2): NAGVMQNPRHLVRRRGQEARLRCSPMKGHSHVYWYRQLPEEGLKFMVYLQKENIIDESGMPKERFSAEFPKEGPSILRIQQVVRGDSAAYFCASSTSPDRVDYGYTFGSGTRLTVV.